Listed below are T cell receptor beta chains from one sample, sequenced in a study of T cell responses to AZD1222 COVID-19 vaccine. The table came from immunoSEQ multiplex PCR; TCRdb's copy has only in-frame clones and leaves some out. The table records 90,000 to 150,000 clones, 80% to 90% of them present only once. The sequences come from peripheral blood, collected on day 0 of AZD1222 vaccination. The receptors were gathered from an adult in good health. Both conserved end residues are part of each CDR3. D genes are given only for firm matches. Clone sizes are given selectively: once, few, many, or a class where the clone is expanded.

V	D	size	J	CDR3	DNA
TRBV28	NA	once	TRBJ2-4	CASSGGLAKNIQYF	TGTGCCAGCAGTGGGGGACTAGCCAAAAACATTCAGTACTTC
TRBV5-4	NA	NA	TRBJ2-1	CASSNRGQGRSYNEQFF	TGTGCCAGCAGCAATCGGGGGCAGGGTAGGTCCTACAATGAGCAGTTCTTC
TRBV5-1	TRBD1	NA	TRBJ2-7	CASSLRVRQGVNEQYF	TGCGCCAGCAGCTTGAGGGTTCGGCAGGGGGTAAACGAGCAGTACTTC
TRBV7-2	NA	NA	TRBJ1-5	CASSPGGQPQHF	TGTGCCAGCAGCCCTGGAGGGCAGCCCCAGCATTTT
TRBV6-6	TRBD2	NA	TRBJ2-3	CASSPPSGREYF	TGTGCCAGCAGCCCCCCCAGCGGGAGAGAATATTTT
TRBV5-6	TRBD1	NA	TRBJ1-2	CASSLEGGADGYTF	TGTGCCAGCAGCTTGGAAGGGGGCGCGGATGGCTACACCTTC
TRBV29-1	TRBD1	NA	TRBJ1-2	CSVVPQGAGGYTF	TGCAGCGTTGTACCCCAGGGGGCGGGTGGCTACACCTTC
TRBV29-1	NA	NA	TRBJ1-2	CSVDLHGKSYPTF	TGCAGCGTTGACTTACACGGGAAGTCTTATCCCACCTTC
TRBV4-1	NA	NA	TRBJ1-4	CASSQDPPRQGHEKLFF	TGCGCCAGCAGCCAAGATCCTCCCCGGCAGGGCCATGAAAAACTGTTTTTT
TRBV28	TRBD1	NA	TRBJ2-1	CASTDQGQAYNEQFF	TGTGCCAGCACGGACCAGGGACAGGCTTACAATGAGCAGTTCTTC
TRBV6-5	NA	NA	TRBJ2-7	CASTPPGSYEQYF	TGTGCCAGCACCCCCCCCGGGTCCTACGAGCAGTACTTC